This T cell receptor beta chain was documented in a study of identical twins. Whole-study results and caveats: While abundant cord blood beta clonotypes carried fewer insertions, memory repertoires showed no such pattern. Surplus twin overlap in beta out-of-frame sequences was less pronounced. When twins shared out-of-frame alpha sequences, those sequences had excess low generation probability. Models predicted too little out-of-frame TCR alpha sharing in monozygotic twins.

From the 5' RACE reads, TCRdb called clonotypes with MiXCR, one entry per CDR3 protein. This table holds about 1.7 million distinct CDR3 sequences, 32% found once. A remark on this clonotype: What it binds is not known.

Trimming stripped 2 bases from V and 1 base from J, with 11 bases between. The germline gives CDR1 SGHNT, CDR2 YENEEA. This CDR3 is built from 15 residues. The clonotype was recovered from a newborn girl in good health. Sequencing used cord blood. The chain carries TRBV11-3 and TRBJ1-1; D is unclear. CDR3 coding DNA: TGTGCCAGCAGCTTATGGCGAGGGTGGAACACTGAAGCTTTCTTT. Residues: CASSLWRGWNTEAFF.